This is a list of T cell receptor beta chains from one sample in a study of T cell responses to AZD1222 COVID-19 vaccine. The data were produced by immunoSEQ multiplex PCR, yet TCRdb's version contains in-frame clones alone and is incomplete. This table holds fewer than 95,000 clones, approximately 89% found once. The sample in question was peripheral blood, obtained 28 days after the second AZD1222 dose. The receptors were sampled from an adult who received the AZD1222 COVID-19 vaccine. CDR3s include the opening cysteine and the closing phenylalanine or tryptophan. Fields, in order: D gene, V gene, J gene, clone size, CDR3 DNA, CDR3 protein. D genes are given only for firm matches. Clone size, where shown, is once, few, many, or a class for clones that have expanded.

D: TRBD1; V: TRBV2; J: TRBJ1-1; size: -; DNA: TGTGCCACCTCAGAAGGGACAGGCCGATTCGGAGCTTTCTTT; CDR3: CATSEGTGRFGAFF
D: -; V: TRBV2; J: TRBJ1-1; size: -; DNA: TGTGCCAGCAGTGTTTCTGGGTCCATGAACACTGAAGCTTTCTTT; CDR3: CASSVSGSMNTEAFF
D: -; V: TRBV12-1; J: TRBJ2-3; size: -; DNA: -; CDR3: CASSFVGEGTDTQYF
D: -; V: TRBV5-1; J: TRBJ1-1; size: -; DNA: TGCGCCAGCAGCTTGGGTGGCGCTGAGGACACTGAAGCTTTCTTT; CDR3: CASSLGGAEDTEAFF
D: TRBD2; V: TRBV7-2; J: TRBJ2-3; size: -; DNA: TGTGCCAGCAGCTTGCGGCGGGAGAGGCCTTATAATACGCAGTATTTT; CDR3: CASSLRRERPYNTQYF
D: -; V: TRBV3-1/TRBV3-2; J: TRBJ1-6; size: -; DNA: TGTGCCAGCAGCCAAGATCTGACCGATTCACCCCTCCACTTT; CDR3: CASSQDLTDSPLHF
D: -; V: TRBV28; J: TRBJ1-1; size: -; DNA: TGTGCCAGCAGTTTCGGTTATAACACTGAAGCTTTCTTT; CDR3: CASSFGYNTEAFF
D: TRBD1; V: TRBV24-1; J: TRBJ2-3; size: -; DNA: TGTGCCACCAGTGATTTCTCGACAGGGGTTGCAGATACGCAGTATTTT; CDR3: CATSDFSTGVADTQYF
D: -; V: TRBV7-2; J: TRBJ2-5; size: -; DNA: TGTGCCAGCAGCTTAAAAATAGCGGCCTCCCGGGAGACCCAGTACTTC; CDR3: CASSLKIAASRETQYF
D: -; V: TRBV28; J: TRBJ1-1; size: -; DNA: TGTGCCAGCAGTGTCACCCGCGGGAACACTGAAGCTTTCTTT; CDR3: CASSVTRGNTEAFF
D: -; V: TRBV18; J: TRBJ2-1; size: few; DNA: TGTGCCAGCGACCGGGTACCTGGGAGTGAGCAGTTCTTC; CDR3: CASDRVPGSEQFF
D: -; V: TRBV15; J: TRBJ2-4; size: -; DNA: TGTGCCACCAGCAGACGGTTTCGGGGACAAGGGAGGGAAAACATTCAGTACTTC; CDR3: CATSRRFRGQGRENIQYF
D: -; V: TRBV5-6; J: TRBJ1-2; size: -; DNA: TGTGCCAGCAGTCAAGGTCACAGGGCCTATGGCTACACCTTC; CDR3: CASSQGHRAYGYTF
D: -; V: TRBV19; J: TRBJ1-1; size: few; DNA: TGTGCCAGCCAGGACACGAATCCGATGAACACTGAAGCTTTCTTT; CDR3: CASQDTNPMNTEAFF
D: TRBD2; V: TRBV27; J: TRBJ2-1; size: -; DNA: TGTGCCAGCAGTTTATGGGCTAGCGGGCAGGCTGAGCAGTTCTTC; CDR3: CASSLWASGQAEQFF
D: TRBD2; V: TRBV5-1; J: TRBJ2-3; size: -; DNA: TGCGCCAGCAGCACCGTAGCGGGGACGGATACAGATACGCAGTATTTT; CDR3: CASSTVAGTDTDTQYF
D: TRBD1; V: TRBV4-1; J: TRBJ1-5; size: -; DNA: TGCGCCAGCAGCCAGAGGGGACAGAGCCAGCCCCAGCATTTT; CDR3: CASSQRGQSQPQHF
D: TRBD2; V: TRBV19; J: TRBJ2-6; size: few; DNA: TGTGCCAGTAGTATAGGGGAACTAGCGGGTTCCTCTGGGGCCAACGTCCTGACTTTC; CDR3: CASSIGELAGSSGANVLTF
D: TRBD1; V: TRBV5-6; J: TRBJ2-5; size: -; DNA: TGTGCCAGCAGCTTAGCCGGACAGGGGCAAGAGACCCAGTACTTC; CDR3: CASSLAGQGQETQYF
D: -; V: TRBV18; J: TRBJ2-7; size: -; DNA: TGTGCCAGCTCATTCCGGGACAAGAGCTCCTACGAGCAGTACTTC; CDR3: CASSFRDKSSYEQYF
D: -; V: TRBV19; J: TRBJ1-6; size: -; DNA: TGTGCCAGTAGTGTGGCGAATTCACCCCTCCACTTT; CDR3: CASSVANSPLHF
D: TRBD2; V: TRBV18; J: TRBJ2-7; size: -; DNA: TGTGCCAGCTCACCGGGTAGCGGGAGGGCCTCCGAGCAGTACTTC; CDR3: CASSPGSGRASEQYF
D: TRBD1; V: TRBV9; J: TRBJ2-3; size: -; DNA: TGTGCCAGCAGCGTAGGAAGAGGGGGCCATGGAGATACGCAGTATTTT; CDR3: CASSVGRGGHGDTQYF
D: -; V: TRBV2; J: TRBJ2-3; size: -; DNA: TGTGCCAGCCTGAGCCGGGACACCTTAACAGATACGCAGTATTTT; CDR3: CASLSRDTLTDTQYF
D: -; V: TRBV18; J: TRBJ2-5; size: -; DNA: TGTGCCAGCTCCCCTCAGGGGGGCCAAGAGACCCAGTACTTC; CDR3: CASSPQGGQETQYF
D: -; V: TRBV24-1; J: TRBJ2-5; size: -; DNA: TGTGCCACCAGTGAAGCCCGTGGGGCCCAAGAGACCCAGTACTTC; CDR3: CATSEARGAQETQYF
D: TRBD2; V: TRBV2; J: TRBJ2-5; size: -; DNA: TGTGCCAGCAGGGGCCCTAGCAACGCGGGAGCCCAGTACTTC; CDR3: CASRGPSNAGAQYF
D: -; V: TRBV20-1; J: TRBJ1-2; size: -; DNA: TGCAGTGCCCCCCGAGATGGCTACACCTTC; CDR3: CSAPRDGYTF
D: -; V: TRBV30; J: TRBJ2-1; size: -; DNA: TGTGCCTGGAGTGTACCCGCGCGCTCCTACAATGAGCAGTTCTTC; CDR3: CAWSVPARSYNEQFF
D: -; V: TRBV6-5; J: TRBJ2-2; size: -; DNA: TGTGCCAGCGGCGACAGATCCAACGGGGAGCTGTTTTTT; CDR3: CASGDRSNGELFF
D: -; V: TRBV4-2; J: TRBJ2-5; size: -; DNA: TGTGCCAGCAGCGCCCGCCGGGAGACCCAGTACTTC; CDR3: CASSARRETQYF
D: -; V: TRBV5-4; J: TRBJ2-7; size: -; DNA: TGTGCCAGCAGCTTGCGAGGGGCGACCTCCTACGAGCAGTACTTC; CDR3: CASSLRGATSYEQYF
D: TRBD1; V: TRBV27; J: TRBJ1-2; size: -; DNA: TGTGCCAGCAGTCCAAGGGGGCACTATGGCTACACCTTC; CDR3: CASSPRGHYGYTF
D: TRBD2; V: TRBV28; J: TRBJ2-7; size: -; DNA: TGTGCCAGCAGTTTAAAGGCTAGCGGGAGCTCCTACGAGCAGTACTTC; CDR3: CASSLKASGSSYEQYF
D: TRBD2; V: TRBV6-2/TRBV6-3; J: TRBJ2-1; size: -; DNA: TGTGCCAGCAGTTACCGGCTAGCGGGAGCTATTGAGCAGTTCTTC; CDR3: CASSYRLAGAIEQFF
D: -; V: TRBV19; J: TRBJ1-5; size: -; DNA: TGTGCCAGTAGGACCGATAGCAATCAGCCCCAGCATTTT; CDR3: CASRTDSNQPQHF
D: -; V: TRBV6-5; J: TRBJ2-7; size: -; DNA: TGTGCCAGCAGTTACTCAGGTTCTGGGGCGGGCTACGAGCAGTACTTC; CDR3: CASSYSGSGAGYEQYF
D: TRBD1; V: TRBV7-9; J: TRBJ1-2; size: once; DNA: TGTGCCAGCAGCCCCCCGGGACAGGGCTCATCAAGGTACACCTTC; CDR3: CASSPPGQGSSRYTF
D: -; V: TRBV6-5; J: TRBJ1-2; size: -; DNA: TGTGCCAGCAGTTACTCGCTGGGGGCGCGGGGCTACACCTTC; CDR3: CASSYSLGARGYTF
D: TRBD2; V: TRBV29-1; J: TRBJ2-5; size: once; DNA: TGCAGCGCTGGGGGGGGGTTCAGAGAGACCCAGTACTTC; CDR3: CSAGGGFRETQYF
D: -; V: TRBV25-1; J: TRBJ1-2; size: -; DNA: TGTGCCAGCAGTGATAGGCAGGGTGGAAGCTATGGCTACACCTTC; CDR3: CASSDRQGGSYGYTF
D: TRBD1; V: TRBV6-5; J: TRBJ1-2; size: -; DNA: TGTGCCAGCAGACCTGGACAGGCTTATGGCTATGGCTACACCTTC; CDR3: CASRPGQAYGYGYTF
D: TRBD2; V: TRBV3-1/TRBV3-2; J: TRBJ2-1; size: -; DNA: TGTGCCAGCAGCCAAGAGGGAGGGACTAGCGGGCTGGGAAATGAGCAGTTCTTC; CDR3: CASSQEGGTSGLGNEQFF
D: TRBD1; V: TRBV5-1; J: TRBJ2-1; size: -; DNA: TGCGCCAGCAACCTACAGGGGGAGGATGAGCAGTTCTTC; CDR3: CASNLQGEDEQFF
D: -; V: TRBV6-5; J: TRBJ2-2; size: -; DNA: TGTGCCAGCAGCTACTGGGCCACCGGGGAGCTGTTTTTT; CDR3: CASSYWATGELFF
D: TRBD1; V: TRBV6-5; J: TRBJ1-2; size: -; DNA: TGTGCCAGCAGTAAACAGGGGACTCGGTATGGCTACACCTTC; CDR3: CASSKQGTRYGYTF
D: -; V: TRBV19; J: TRBJ1-1; size: -; DNA: TGTGCCATTACAGGATACACTGAAGCTTTCTTT; CDR3: CAITGYTEAFF
D: -; V: TRBV1; J: TRBJ2-7; size: once; DNA: TGCACCAGCAGCCCCAACACGGATGTCTCCTACGAGCAGTACTTC; CDR3: CTSSPNTDVSYEQYF
D: TRBD1; V: TRBV10-3; J: TRBJ1-2; size: -; DNA: TGTGCCATCAGTGGGGACAGTAACTATGGCTACACCTTC; CDR3: CAISGDSNYGYTF